This passage covers 15 T cell receptor beta chains from one sample sequenced in a study of CD4 T cells in relation to SARS-CoV-2 and coronaviruses. Sequenced by immunoSEQ multiplex PCR; TCRdb stores in-frame clones only, minus some. The table lists about 47,000 clones, around 79% of them singletons. These receptors lack a known antigen. Sample: naive CD4+ T cells from PBMCs, cultured in vitro. Subset denoted: naive CD4+ T cells isolated by negative enrichment. The receptor set was obtained from an adult with COVID-19.

The gene calls are TRBV7-2 and TRBJ1-1; TRBD1 agrees at 11 bases. Germline CDR1 SGHTA, CDR2 FQGNSA. Trimming took 6 bases from V and 9 from J; bases not matched to a gene: 9. The CDR3 has 14 amino acids. The DNA for the CDR3 is TGTGCCAGCAGGGGGGACAGGGGGTATGGTAAAGCTTTCTTT. Translating it yields CASRGDRGYGKAFF. Looking up the rest from reference TRBV7-2 and TRBJ1-1 gives the full variable domain: GAGVSQSPSNKVTEKGKDVELRCDPISGHTALYWYRQSLGQGLEFLIYFQGNSAPDKSGLPSDRFSAERTGGSVSTLTIQRTQQEDSAVYLCASRGDRGYGKAFFGQGTRLTVV.

This clone was found once. For the CDR3, the DNA is TGTGCCAGCAGTTCCGGGAACTCCTACGAGCAGTACTTC. Translating it yields CASSSGNSYEQYF. The chain recombines TRBV6-5 with TRBJ2-7; possible D gene TRBD2, 5 bases. The germline V and J ends were trimmed by 4 bases and 0 bases, with 7 bases remaining between them. Germline V gene sequence: CDR1 MNHEY, CDR2 SVGAGI. This CDR3 spans 13 amino acids.

This clone was recorded a few times. V usage is TRBV24-1 and J usage is TRBJ2-2; 8 bases line up with TRBD1. There are 16 residues in the CDR3. V trimming: 0 bases; J trimming: 3 bases; junction bases outside the gene matches: 2. Germline CDR1 is KGHDR and CDR2 is SFDVKD. CDR3 residues: CATSDLAGGDTGELFF. CDR3 sequence (DNA): TGTGCCACCAGTGATTTGGCAGGGGGCGACACCGGGGAGCTGTTTTTT.

The V gene is TRBV6-2 or TRBV6-3, the J gene TRBJ2-3; 7 bases fit TRBD2. Unmatched junction bases numbered 6, after V lost 4 bases and J lost 2 bases. In germline, CDR1 is MNHEY, CDR2 SVGEGT. The CDR3 covers 15 residues. CDR3: CASSWRLAATDTQYF. Written as DNA, the CDR3 is TGTGCCAGCAGTTGGAGGCTAGCGGCCACAGATACGCAGTATTTT.

This chain links TRBV3-1 (or the pseudogene TRBV3-2) with TRBJ1-6; D is possibly TRBD1 (6 bases). Germline CDR1 is LGHDT and CDR2 is YNNKEL (reference sequence). The V gene lost 4 bases and the J gene lost 5 bases, with 15 bases spanning the gap. The CDR3 sequence is 16 residues long. Here the CDR3 reads CASSPPGPGDNSPLHF. The CDR3 coding sequence is TGTGCCAGCAGCCCGCCCGGGCCAGGGGATAATTCACCCCTCCACTTT.

The CDR3 nucleotides are TGCAGCGTTGACTCGAAAGAGACCCAGTACTTC. Its translation: CSVDSKETQYF. The chain joins TRBV29-1 to TRBJ2-5; D is ambiguous. Trimming removed 3 bases at V and 3 bases at J, with 5 bases between. This CDR3 contains 11 residues. CDR1 SQVTM and CDR2 ANQGSEA come from the germline V gene.

This clone was picked up a small number of times. V usage is TRBV2 and J usage is TRBJ1-1, with D possibly matching TRBD1 (6 bases). The CDR3 is made up of 14 amino acids. Trimming left V 6 bases short and J 1 base short, with 12 bases between. Germline V gene data show CDR1 as SNHLY and CDR2 as FYNNEI. For the CDR3, the DNA is TGTGCCAGCAGGGCCCTGACAGGGAACACTGAAGCTTTCTTT. It specifies CASRALTGNTEAFF.

The gene calls are TRBV27 and TRBJ2-5; 9 bases align to TRBD1. V shed 3 bases, J shed 5 bases, and the junction held 10 bases outside the gene matches. Germline values: CDR1 MNHEY, CDR2 SMNVEV (reference sequence). The CDR3 has 16 residues. CDR3 sequence: CASSFLPGTGSETQYF. Written as DNA, the CDR3 is TGTGCCAGCAGTTTTCTACCAGGGACAGGGAGTGAGACCCAGTACTTC.

The J gene is TRBJ2-3, the V gene TRBV27; a weak D match, TRBD2 (6 bases). The length of the CDR3 is 15 residues. Germline V gene data show CDR1 as MNHEY and CDR2 as SMNVEV (reference sequence). V was pared by 5 bases and J by 5 bases, with 17 bases between. The CDR3 spells CASSVYRGLRDTQYF. The DNA of the CDR3 is TGTGCCAGCAGTGTTTACCGGGGGTTGAGAGATACGCAGTATTTT.

The rearrangement links TRBV7-9 to TRBJ1-1; the D gene is possibly TRBD1 (6 bases). Between the trimmed V and J ends, which lost 2 bases and 4 bases, there was a span of 11 bases. This CDR3 contains 14 residues. Germline CDR1 SEHNR, CDR2 FQNEAQ (reference sequence). The CDR3, as DNA: TGTGCCAGCAGCTTACAGGGGAGGCTCACTGAAGCTTTCTTT. Its translation is CASSLQGRLTEAFF. Filled out from reference TRBV7-9 and TRBJ1-1, the complete variable domain reads DTGVSQNPRHKITKRGQNVTFRCDPISEHNRLYWYRQTLGQGPEFLTYFQNEAQLEKSRLLSDRFSAERPKGSFSTLEIQRTEQGDSAMYLCASSLQGRLTEAFFGQGTRLTVV.

The V gene is TRBV30, the J gene TRBJ2-2, with a possible D match to TRBD1 (7 bases). The CDR3 spans 15 residues. Germline V lookup: CDR1 GTSNPN, CDR2 SVGIG (reference sequence). The CDR3, as DNA: TGTGCTCGGGGGCGGCAGGGGGCGAACACCGGGGAGCTGTTTTTT. It encodes CARGRQGANTGELFF.

V is TRBV7-8 and J is TRBJ2-5; D is undetermined. Germline V lookup: CDR1 SGHVS, CDR2 FQNEAQ. Trimming stripped 3 bases from V and 6 bases from J, with 11 bases between. The CDR3 spans 13 residues. The CDR3 is CASSFGSEQTQYF. CDR3 nucleotides: TGTGCCAGCAGCTTCGGCTCAGAACAGACCCAGTACTTC.

The chain has TRBV2 and TRBJ1-3; no reliable D call. Trimming took 7 bases from V and 4 from J, leaving 8 bases between them. The CDR3 is 12 residues long. Per germline, CDR1 SNHLY and CDR2 FYNNEI. The CDR3 loop is CASTEGGNTIYF. Written as DNA, the CDR3 is TGTGCCAGCACCGAAGGGGGAAACACCATATATTTT.

This chain uses TRBV5-1 with TRBJ2-3, with D hard to call. The CDR3 has 17 residues. V lost 0 bases, J lost 0 bases, and 14 bases lay in between. From germline, CDR1 is SGHRS and CDR2 YFSETQ. Here the CDR3 DNA reads TGCGCCAGCAGCTTGGAGGGCTTCCAACCTAGCACAGATACGCAGTATTTT. It yields the protein CASSLEGFQPSTDTQYF. Complete variable domain (other parts from reference TRBV5-1 and TRBJ2-3): KAGVTQTPRYLIKTRGQQVTLSCSPISGHRSVSWYQQTPGQGLQFLFEYFSETQRNKGNFPGRFSGRQFSNSRSEMNVSTLELGDSALYLCASSLEGFQPSTDTQYFGPGTRLTVL.

J is TRBJ2-2 and V is TRBV2; TRBD2 matches 7 bases. Trimming cost V 1 base and J 4 bases; bases outside gene matches: 6. The CDR3 length is 16 residues. Germline V gives CDR1 SNHLY, CDR2 FYNNEI. CDR3 residues: CASSEDRGSGTGELFF. CDR3 DNA sequence: TGTGCCAGCAGTGAAGACCGCGGGAGTGGCACCGGGGAGCTGTTTTTT. Combining the CDR3 with reference TRBV2 and TRBJ2-2 gives the whole variable domain EPEVTQTPSHQVTQMGQEVILRCVPISNHLYFYWYRQILGQKVEFLVSFYNNEISEKSEIFDDQFSVERPDGSNFTLKIRSTKLEDSAMYFCASSEDRGSGTGELFFGEGSRLTVL.